This TCR beta chain came from a study of blood T cell repertoires in COVID-19. Study information: Acute and convalescent COVID-19 samples came from the United States, Italy and Spain.

As originally analysed: Using reference gene primer amplification, nucleated cell counts were estimated. Using immunoSEQ multiplex PCR, the repertoire was profiled, and TCRdb retains in-frame clones only, with some absent. V and J calls and clone size are as listed in that table; D and trimming were resolved from the DNA. The table lists under 200,000 clones, approximately 80% of them singletons. The V gene's germline CDR1 is KGHDR and CDR2 SFDVKD. There are 15 residues in the CDR3. V was clipped by 5 bases and J by 6 bases; unmatched bases: 7. Sequencing was carried out using PBMCs or T cells enriched from blood (not recorded which). The rearrangement joins TRBV24-1 to TRBJ2-2, with 8 positions matching TRBD1. The sequence was collected from a woman aged 55 to 70 who had recovered from COVID-19. DNA of the CDR3: TGTGCCACCAGTGGCCGGACAGGGTGGGCCGGGGAGCTGTTTTTT. Its protein product is CATSGRTGWAGELFF.